What follows are 20 T cell receptor beta chains derived from one specimen sequenced in a study of T cell responses to AZD1222 COVID-19 vaccine. The table came from immunoSEQ multiplex PCR; TCRdb's copy has only in-frame clones and leaves some out. The table lists 100,000 to 150,000 clones, 85% to 90% of them singletons. Source: peripheral blood, taken 28 days after the second AZD1222 dose. The receptors were gathered from an adult who received the AZD1222 COVID-19 vaccine.

The chain joins TRBV28 to TRBJ1-2, with 9 bases aligning to TRBD1. Germline V gene lookup returns CDR1 MDHEN and CDR2 SYDVKM. Trimming removed 10 bases from V and 2 bases from J; junction bases left unmatched: 8. This CDR3 region has 14 residues. As DNA, the CDR3 is TGTGCCACAACAGGGGGCGCAGGGAACTATGGCTACACCTTC. It specifies CATTGGAGNYGYTF.

The gene calls are TRBV11-2 and TRBJ1-6, with D possibly TRBD1 on 6 matching bases. Germline V gene sequence: CDR1 SGHAT, CDR2 FQNNGV. Trimming left V 3 bases short and J 5 bases short, with 8 bases between. The CDR3 consists of 14 residues. The CDR3 nucleotides are TGTGCCAGCAGCTTTGGACAGCATAATTCACCCCTCCACTTT. The encoded protein is CASSFGQHNSPLHF.

This chain connects TRBV30 to TRBJ1-5; D unclear. The CDR3 runs 17 residues. Germline V gives CDR1 GTSNPN, CDR2 SVGIG (reference sequence). Trimming stripped 5 bases from V and 0 bases from J, with 20 bases between. CDR3 sequence (DNA): TGTGCCTGGGCCCGGGCCCCAGGCGCTTATAGCAATCAGCCCCAGCATTTT. Translation gives CAWARAPGAYSNQPQHF.

The V call is TRBV11-2, the J call TRBJ2-4; D is perhaps TRBD1 (5 bases). V was cut by 1 base and J by 8 bases, with 12 bases left in between. Per germline, CDR1 SGHAT and CDR2 FQNNGV. CDR3 length: 14 amino acids. DNA for the CDR3: TGTGCCAGCAGCTTAGTGCAGGGTCAGGACATTCAGTACTTC. Translated, it gives CASSLVQGQDIQYF.

The chain links TRBV6-1 to TRBJ2-1; possibly TRBD1 for D (5 bases). The CDR3 is made up of 15 amino acids. CDR1 MNHNS and CDR2 SASEGT come from the germline V gene. V shed 3 bases and J shed 8 bases, with 17 bases lying between them. The CDR3 nucleotides are TGTGCCAGCAGTGATGGGCAGGGTAAATCCCATGAGCAGTTCTTC. It codes for CASSDGQGKSHEQFF.

In its sample, this clone was seen once. The chain links TRBV3-1 (or the pseudogene TRBV3-2) to TRBJ1-6; no clear D. V gave up 0 bases and J gave up 17 bases, with 14 bases separating them. CDR1 and CDR2 from the germline V gene are LGHDT and YNNKEL (reference sequence). This CDR3 has 13 amino acids. For the CDR3, the DNA is TGTGCCAGCAGCCAAGATCTAGATAGGCCGGTCCACTTT. It codes for CASSQDLDRPVHF.

This clone showed up just once. The chain carries TRBV20-1 and TRBJ2-5; D perhaps matches TRBD2 (6 bases). The V end lost 3 bases, the J end lost 5 bases, and 19 bases lay between the germline ends. The V gene's germline CDR1 is DFQATT and CDR2 SNEGSKA (reference sequence). The CDR3 length is 15 residues. The CDR3 DNA reads TGCAGTGCTAGTTCCGGGGGAAAGGTGTGGGAGACCCAGTACTTC. Translated: CSASSGGKVWETQYF.

The genes are TRBV7-9 and TRBJ1-1; TRBD1 aligns across 8 bases. Looked up from germline, CDR1 is SEHNR and CDR2 is FQNEAQ (reference sequence). The CDR3 is made up of 15 amino acids. V gave up 5 bases and J gave up 1 base; unmatched junction bases: 6. The CDR3 bases are TGTGCCAGCAGCACATCCGGACAGGGGAACACTGAAGCTTTCTTT. Translating gives CASSTSGQGNTEAFF.

The chain joins TRBV11-3 to TRBJ2-7; 7 bases fit TRBD1. CDR3 length: 15 residues. The junction had 6 bases not matched to a gene; V was cut back by 2 bases and J by 2 bases. Germline V gene sequence: CDR1 SGHNT, CDR2 YENEEA. The CDR3 reads CASSLLTGTAYEQYF. For the CDR3, the DNA is TGTGCCAGCAGCTTATTGACCGGGACAGCCTACGAGCAGTACTTC.

The rearrangement uses TRBV2 and TRBJ2-3; 7 bases line up with TRBD2. CDR1 and CDR2 (germline): SNHLY, FYNNEI. This CDR3 has 13 residues. Trimming at V came to 9 bases and at J to 2 bases, leaving 5 bases not matched to a gene. The CDR3 DNA is TGTGCCAGTATGAGCGGGGTCACAGATACGCAGTATTTT. Its translation: CASMSGVTDTQYF.

The rearrangement links TRBV4-1 to TRBJ2-6; D gene unclear. The CDR3 is made up of 15 amino acids. Trimming left V 3 bases short and J 7 bases short, with 13 bases between. Germline CDR1 and CDR2: MGHRA and YSYEKL. The CDR3, as DNA: TGCGCCAGCAGCCAGTATTTTACTGCTGCCAACGTCCTGACTTTC. It encodes CASSQYFTAANVLTF.

CDR3 DNA sequence: TGTGCCAGCAGTGAAGTCGGACAGGGAAGTTATGGCTACACCTTC. As protein: CASSEVGQGSYGYTF. This chain connects TRBV14 to TRBJ1-2; 8 nucleotides line up with TRBD1. The CDR3 loop spans 15 amino acids. Germline V CDR1 and CDR2: SGHDN, FVKESK. Losses at the gene ends were 6 bases for V and 5 bases for J; bases not matched to a gene: 11.

The genes are TRBV5-1 and TRBJ1-2; the D gene is possibly TRBD1 (6 bases). The CDR3 runs to 15 residues. V lost 3 bases to trimming and J lost 0 bases, with 12 bases between them. CDR1 and CDR2 (germline): SGHRS, YFSETQ. The CDR3 DNA follows: TGCGCCAGCAGCTCCCAGGGGTTGTCTAACTATGGCTACACCTTC. This gives the protein CASSSQGLSNYGYTF.

There are a few counts of this clone. The gene calls are TRBV3-1 (or the pseudogene TRBV3-2) and TRBJ2-2; D gene unclear. CDR3 size: 13 residues. Germline V gene sequence: CDR1 LGHDT, CDR2 YNNKEL (reference sequence). The V and J ends lost 0 bases and 5 bases respectively, with 4 bases between them. This CDR3 reads CASSQDRTGELFF. The CDR3 DNA reads as TGTGCCAGCAGCCAAGATCGGACCGGGGAGCTGTTTTTT.

This rearrangement joins TRBV5-1 to TRBJ1-2; D not certain. V lost 6 bases, J lost 5 bases, and 14 bases lay in between. The CDR3 extends over 13 amino acids. Per the germline V gene, CDR1 is SGHRS and CDR2 is YFSETQ. DNA for the CDR3: TGCGCCAGCAAAGAGGGTGGTTTGTATGGCTACACCTTC. The encoded protein is CASKEGGLYGYTF. The full variable domain, its missing parts supplied by reference TRBV5-1 and TRBJ1-2, is KAGVTQTPRYLIKTRGQQVTLSCSPISGHRSVSWYQQTPGQGLQFLFEYFSETQRNKGNFPGRFSGRQFSNSRSEMNVSTLELGDSALYLCASKEGGLYGYTFGSGTRLTVV.

The gene calls are TRBV10-1 and TRBJ1-2; D gene ambiguous. V dropped 6 bases and J dropped 2 bases, with 10 bases sitting between them. CDR1 and CDR2 from the germline V gene are WNHNN and SYGVQD (reference sequence). This CDR3 has 13 residues. The CDR3 DNA reads as TGCGCCAGCAGGTCGGACGGGAACTATGGCTACACCTTC. Amino acids: CASRSDGNYGYTF.

V and J are TRBV6-5 and TRBJ1-2; D gene ambiguous. Germline loops: CDR1 MNHEY, CDR2 SVGAGI. With 5 bases removed from V and 4 bases from J, the gap between germline ends came to 14 bases. The CDR3 contains 14 residues. CDR3 sequence (DNA): TGTGCCAGCAGTAGCGCTCAGAGAGCCTATGGCTACACCTTC. This codes for CASSSAQRAYGYTF.

CDR3 DNA: TGTGCCAGCTCAGCCCGACAGGGAGGCAAAATGAACACTGAAGCTTTCTTT. Translated: CASSARQGGKMNTEAFF. The chain is built from TRBV18 and TRBJ1-1, with 7 bases matching TRBD1. V shed 5 bases and J 0 bases; nucleotides not matched to a gene: 12. The CDR3 contains 17 residues. Germline CDR1 KGHSH, CDR2 LQKENI.

This clone appeared a few times. The chain joins TRBV28 to TRBJ1-6; TRBD1 matches 9 bases. The CDR3 spans 16 residues. The V segment lost 7 bases and the J segment 10 bases; nucleotides outside the gene matches: 14. Germline values: CDR1 MDHEN, CDR2 SYDVKM. CDR3 bases: TGTGCCAGCACCTCGGGACAGGGAATAGGGGGCTCACCCCTCCACTTT. Its protein product is CASTSGQGIGGSPLHF.

This clone has just a few counts. The rearrangement links TRBV3-1 (or the pseudogene TRBV3-2) to TRBJ1-3; no definite D call. The germline CDR1 and CDR2 sequences are LGHDT and YNNKEL (reference sequence). The CDR3 runs 16 residues. V lost 4 bases and J lost 1, with 14 bases in between. This CDR3 reads CASSPPGVGSGNTIYF. DNA for the CDR3: TGTGCCAGCAGCCCGCCCGGGGTTGGGTCTGGAAACACCATATATTTT.